The sample holds a few counts of the clone carrying this T cell receptor (beta chain). Its antigen is still unknown. From germline, CDR1 is LGHNA and CDR2 YSLEER. The CDR3 covers 18 residues. Trimming shortened V by 0 bases and J by 6 bases, and 23 bases separated the two germline ends. These data belong to a study of cytomegalovirus exposure and HLA in healthy donors. The primer mix had 60 Vbeta and 13 Jbeta primers. The protocol was immunoSEQ multiplex PCR, while the TCRdb copy is restricted to in-frame clones and leaves out a portion. Of under 150,000 clones in the sample, about 70% were seen once. The study, taken as a whole, reports: CMV serostatus was the only recorded immune exposure for donors. Data from an earlier analysis indicated that most TCR beta V segments were productive either about 87% or about 30% of the time. Altogether, 170 or so TCR beta chains were recorded as cytomegalovirus-associated.

The sequence was collected from a woman aged 40 to 50 in good health and CMV-seronegative. Sequencing was carried out using PBMCs. This chain links TRBV4-3 with TRBJ1-2, with D possibly matching TRBD1 (6 bases). CDR3 loop: CASSQEIPRLGTMNGYTF. CDR3 in DNA: TGCGCCAGCAGCCAAGAGATCCCCCGGCTCGGGACAATGAATGGCTACACCTTC.